This is a list of T cell receptor beta chains from one sample in a study of shared clonotypes between healthy human individuals. Assay: immunoSEQ multiplex PCR; the TCRdb copy retains only in-frame clones and omits some. The sample consists of roughly 1,000,000 clones, about 84% of them appearing once. Sequenced material: memory CD4+ T cells from PBMCs. The receptor set was obtained from a man aged 18 to 29 in good health. Some clones in this sample may be carry-over from other donors' samples. The conserved cysteine and the conserved F or W are not part of the CDR3 here. Clone size is stated in some rows and not others, as once, few, many or a class when expanded.

-	TRBV28	TRBJ1-5	ASSKVQAYSNQPQH
-	TRBV18	TRBJ1-1	ASSPVSFEAF
-	TRBV2	TRBJ1-5	ASSEVNLNQPQH
-	TRBV18	TRBJ2-1	ASSPVGNNEQF
many	TRBV7-2	TRBJ2-3	ASSFSRGTDTQY
-	TRBV7-9	TRBJ1-5	ASSPVYQGGNQPQH
-	TRBV5-1	TRBJ2-6	ASTGAPGANVLT
-	TRBV29-1	TRBJ2-2	SVVPGRNTGELF
-	TRBV4-1	TRBJ2-7	ASSQVWQNYEQY
-	TRBV14	TRBJ1-2	ASSRRAAANYGYT
-	TRBV5-6	TRBJ2-2	ASSAHDKGLAGETGELF
-	TRBV5-4	TRBJ2-1	ASRPRTSGSWNEQF
-	TRBV27	TRBJ1-3	ARPPRAGIPGNTIY
-	TRBV28	TRBJ1-4	ASSSTAGGGEKLF
-	TRBV7-2	TRBJ2-5	ASKGQPQETQY
-	TRBV5-1	TRBJ2-3	ASSSGLAGESDTQY
-	TRBV30	TRBJ2-3	AWAIGDTQY
few	TRBV19	TRBJ2-1	ASSTRREYNEQF
once	TRBV6-1	TRBJ2-5	ASSEAVPRAQY
-	TRBV28	TRBJ1-6	ASSYNRALPIKPLH
-	TRBV19	TRBJ1-2	ASRRGSGYGYT
-	TRBV28	TRBJ2-7	ASSLTGLPYEQY